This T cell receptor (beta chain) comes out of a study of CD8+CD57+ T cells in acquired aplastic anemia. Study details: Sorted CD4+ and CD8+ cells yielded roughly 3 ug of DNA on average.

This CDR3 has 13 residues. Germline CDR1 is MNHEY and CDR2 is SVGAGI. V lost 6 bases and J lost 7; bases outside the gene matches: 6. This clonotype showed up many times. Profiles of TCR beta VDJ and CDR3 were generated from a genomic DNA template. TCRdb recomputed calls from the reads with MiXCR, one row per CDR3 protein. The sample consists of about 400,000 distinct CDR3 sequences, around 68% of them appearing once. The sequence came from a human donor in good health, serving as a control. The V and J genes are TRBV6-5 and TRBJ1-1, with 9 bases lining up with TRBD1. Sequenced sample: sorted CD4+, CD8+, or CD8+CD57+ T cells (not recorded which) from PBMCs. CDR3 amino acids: CASRTDRGGEAFF. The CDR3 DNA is TGTGCCAGCAGAACCGACAGGGGGGGTGAAGCTTTCTTT.